These 24 T cell receptor beta chains came from one sample sequenced in a study of shared clonotypes between healthy human individuals. TCRdb keeps only in-frame clones here, not all; method: immunoSEQ multiplex PCR. This sample has a few hundred thousand clones, with roughly 79% found just once. Sequencing was done on a sample of PBMCs. The receptors were sampled from a woman in her thirties or forties in good health. Some clones in this sample may be carry-over from other donors' samples.

The chain links TRBV5-4 to TRBJ2-6; D remains unclear. The CDR3 covers 13 residues. CDR1 SGHNT and CDR2 YYREEE come from the germline V gene (reference sequence). V lost 0 bases, J lost 2 bases, and 0 bases lay in between. Here the CDR3 DNA reads TGTGCCAGCAGCTTGGCTGGGGCCAACGTCCTGACTTTC. It codes for CASSLAGANVLTF.

CDR3 DNA: TGTGCCAGCAGTTTTAAGGCCCAGTACTTC. Translating gives CASSFKAQYF. The chain combines TRBV27 with TRBJ2-5; D gene uncertain. Germline V gene lookup returns CDR1 MNHEY and CDR2 SMNVEV (reference sequence). This CDR3 spans 10 amino acids. The V and J ends lost 3 bases and 9 bases respectively, with 5 bases between them.

The V call is TRBV7-6, the J call TRBJ2-7; D could derive from TRBD1 or TRBD2 (5 bases each). The CDR3 consists of 17 residues. V lost 0 bases to trimming and J lost 4 bases, with 19 bases between them. Germline assignment: CDR1 SGHVS and CDR2 FNYEAQ. CDR3 loop: CASSLAYRDGDWYEQYF. The CDR3, as DNA: TGTGCCAGCAGCTTAGCCTACCGGGACGGCGACTGGTACGAGCAGTACTTC. The variable domain in full, with the rest retrieved from reference TRBV7-6 and TRBJ2-7, is GAGVSQSPRYKVTKRGQDVALRCDPISGHVSLYWYRQALGQGPEFLTYFNYEAQQDKSGLPNDRFSAERPEGSISTLTIQRTEQRDSAMYRCASSLAYRDGDWYEQYFGPGTRLTVT.

Regarding this clone: One end of the junction varies from germline; a read error may be responsible. This chain joins TRBV6-1 and TRBJ2-7; 13 bases agree with TRBD2. Germline CDR1 is MNHNS and CDR2 is SASEGT. The CDR3 covers 14 residues. Here the CDR3 reads CAISETSGRYEQYF. Here the CDR3 DNA reads TGTGCCATCAGTGAGACTAGCGGGAGGTACGAGCAGTACTTC.

The rearrangement links TRBV4-2 to TRBJ2-1, with 9 bases that match TRBD1. Germline CDR1 and CDR2: LGHNA and YNFKEQ. With V trimmed by 0 bases and J by 7 bases, 7 bases remained unmatched. The CDR3 totals 16 residues. The CDR3 region is CASSQENRGLRNEQFF. The CDR3 DNA reads TGTGCCAGCAGCCAAGAAAACAGGGGGCTGAGGAATGAGCAGTTCTTC.

The chain is built from TRBV18 and TRBJ1-4; no clear D. V was trimmed by 2 bases and J by 4 bases, leaving 5 bases between them. CDR1 is KGHSH and CDR2 is LQKENI in the germline V gene. The CDR3 consists of 13 residues. The CDR3 spells CASSPGHNEKLFF. CDR3 coding DNA: TGTGCCAGCTCACCAGGGCATAATGAAAAACTGTTTTTT. Full variable domain (outside the CDR3, taken from reference TRBV18 and TRBJ1-4): NAGVMQNPRHLVRRRGQEARLRCSPMKGHSHVYWYRQLPEEGLKFMVYLQKENIIDESGMPKERFSAEFPKEGPSILRIQQVVRGDSAAYFCASSPGHNEKLFFGSGTQLSVL.

This clone was observed a handful of times. This sequence joins TRBV19 and TRBJ2-3; no reliable D call. The germline V and J ends were trimmed by 6 bases and 0 bases, with 10 bases remaining between them. This CDR3 is 14 amino acids long. CDR1 is LNHDA, CDR2 SQIVND, per germline (reference sequence). The CDR3 sequence: CASRRTSSTDTQYF. The CDR3, as DNA: TGTGCCAGTAGGCGGACGTCTAGCACAGATACGCAGTATTTT.

This clone was counted only a few times. The V and J genes are TRBV10-3 and TRBJ1-2, with a tentative D call TRBD1 (5 bases). V was pared by 4 bases and J by 1 base, with 10 bases between. The CDR3 contains 14 residues. Germline CDR1 and CDR2: ENHRY and SYGVKD. This CDR3 is CAISGDRDNYGYTF. DNA for the CDR3: TGTGCCATCAGTGGCGACAGAGATAACTATGGCTACACCTTC.

CDR3 amino acids: CAWSEGRVAQHF. DNA for the CDR3: TGTGCCTGGAGTGAGGGCCGGGTGGCCCAGCATTTT. The chain employs TRBV30 and TRBJ1-5; D call uncertain. The CDR3 covers 12 residues. Germline V lookup: CDR1 GTSNPN, CDR2 SVGIG (reference sequence). Trimming removed 1 base at V and 11 bases at J, with 12 bases between.

V is TRBV19 and J is TRBJ2-2; 7 nucleotides align to TRBD2. Germline V gene sequence: CDR1 LNHDA, CDR2 SQIVND (reference sequence). Trimming removed 11 bases from V and 4 bases from J; junction bases left unmatched: 13. The CDR3 is 15 residues long. The CDR3 DNA reads as TGTGCCGCAAGGCCGGCTAGCGGAGGCACCGGGGAGCTGTTTTTT. This gives the protein CAARPASGGTGELFF.

The chain is built from TRBV29-1 and TRBJ1-1; no clear D. V dropped 5 bases and J dropped 0 bases, with 7 bases sitting between them. CDR1 and CDR2 (germline): SQVTM, ANQGSEA. The CDR3 is 12 residues long. The CDR3 coding sequence is TGCAGCGTTTCAGAGTTGAACACTGAAGCTTTCTTT. Its protein is CSVSELNTEAFF. Full variable domain (rest looked up from reference TRBV29-1 and TRBJ1-1): SAVISQKPSRDICQRGTSLTIQCQVDSQVTMMFWYRQQPGQSLTLIATANQGSEATYESGFVIDKFPISRPNLTFSTLTVSNMSPEDSSIYLCSVSELNTEAFFGQGTRLTVV.

The V gene is TRBV6-6, the J gene TRBJ2-7, with D possibly TRBD2 on 6 matching bases. V was shortened by 0 bases and J by 7 bases, with 13 bases between the two germline ends. This CDR3 comprises 14 residues. CDR1 and CDR2 from the germline V gene are MNHNY and SVGAGI (reference sequence). In DNA form, the CDR3 reads TGTGCCAGCAGTTACTCGGCGGTCGCGGGGGAGCAGTACTTC. It codes for CASSYSAVAGEQYF.

The CDR3: CASSLYGGANNEQFF. The CDR3 DNA follows: TGTGCCAGCAGCTTATACGGGGGGGCCAACAATGAGCAGTTCTTC. The V gene is TRBV7-9, the J gene TRBJ2-1; TRBD2 matches 8 bases. Germline V lookup: CDR1 SEHNR, CDR2 FQNEAQ (reference sequence). Trimming cost V 2 bases and J 5 bases; bases outside gene matches: 5. The CDR3 contains 15 residues.

V and J are TRBV9 and TRBJ2-2, with TRBD2 matching 8 bases. This CDR3 region has 16 residues. V lost 3 bases, J lost 3 bases, and 7 bases stayed unmatched. Germline loops: CDR1 SGDLS, CDR2 YYNGEE. The CDR3 sequence: CASSGSGRPDTGELFF. DNA of the CDR3: TGTGCCAGCAGCGGCAGCGGGAGACCGGACACCGGGGAGCTGTTTTTT.

CDR3 region: CASLRLTTDTQYF. The CDR3 DNA reads as TGTGCCAGCCTCAGGCTAACCACAGATACGCAGTATTTT. J is TRBJ2-3 and V is TRBV7-8, with unresolved D. This CDR3 is 13 amino acids long. Trimming pared 8 bases from V and 2 bases from J, leaving 11 bases between. Germline V gene lookup returns CDR1 SGHVS and CDR2 FQNEAQ.

This clone was picked up one time. The chain carries TRBV2 and TRBJ2-7, with TRBD2 matching over 10 bases. The CDR3 contains 16 residues. V shed 4 bases, J shed 3 bases, and the junction held 9 bases outside the gene matches. The germline V gene encodes CDR1 SNHLY and CDR2 FYNNEI. The chain's CDR3 is CASSGARLAGVYEQYF. CDR3 nucleotide sequence: TGTGCCAGCAGTGGAGCGCGCCTAGCGGGAGTCTACGAGCAGTACTTC.

The chain links TRBV6-5 to TRBJ2-3; TRBD1 matches at 9 bases. The germline V gene has CDR1 MNHEY and CDR2 SVGAGI. There are 14 residues in the CDR3. The V gene end was trimmed by 4 bases and the J gene end by 5 bases; junction bases not matched to a gene: 4. The CDR3 here is CASSFGQGRDTQYF. CDR3 DNA: TGTGCCAGCAGTTTCGGACAGGGGAGAGATACGCAGTATTTT.

The chain joins TRBV5-4 to TRBJ2-7; 8 nucleotides align to TRBD1. V lost 4 bases to trimming and J lost 3 bases; unmatched junction nucleotides: 15. Germline lookup yields CDR1 SGHNT and CDR2 YYREEE (reference sequence). The CDR3 runs to 17 residues. As DNA, the CDR3 is TGTGCCAGCAGCCCCCAAGCAGGGGGCGCGGGTCGCTACGAGCAGTACTTC. Translated, it gives CASSPQAGGAGRYEQYF.

In the case of this clone: This CDR3 is also generated by other DNA sequences in the sample. This sequence joins TRBV18 and TRBJ2-7; D is undetermined. Trimming removed 0 bases from V and 4 bases from J, with 10 bases in between. Per the germline V gene, CDR1 is KGHSH and CDR2 is LQKENI. The CDR3 extends over 14 amino acids. This chain's CDR3 is CASSPPSSLYEQYF. The CDR3 region has the DNA TGTGCCAGCTCACCACCGTCCAGCCTTTACGAGCAGTACTTC.

V gene TRBV5-1 combines with J gene TRBJ2-7, with TRBD1 matching over 7 bases. With 4 bases clipped from V and 2 bases from J, the junction kept 3 bases outside the gene matches. Germline V gene lookup returns CDR1 SGHRS and CDR2 YFSETQ. The length of the CDR3 is 13 residues. CDR3 region: CASSRGQPYEQYF. The CDR3 DNA sequence: TGCGCCAGCAGCCGGGGACAGCCCTACGAGCAGTACTTC.

CDR3 amino acids: CSVSGTGPEKLFF. The DNA for the CDR3 is TGCAGCGTTTCCGGGACAGGCCCTGAAAAACTGTTTTTT. V usage is TRBV29-1 and J usage is TRBJ1-4, with 8 bases that match TRBD1. The CDR3 covers 13 residues. The V gene's germline CDR1 is SQVTM and CDR2 ANQGSEA. J lost 7 bases, V lost 5 bases, and 6 bases had no gene match. The full variable domain, with the rest looked up from reference TRBV29-1 and TRBJ1-4, is SAVISQKPSRDICQRGTSLTIQCQVDSQVTMMFWYRQQPGQSLTLIATANQGSEATYESGFVIDKFPISRPNLTFSTLTVSNMSPEDSSIYLCSVSGTGPEKLFFGSGTQLSVL.

V usage is TRBV7-9 and J usage is TRBJ2-5, with D perhaps given as TRBD1 or TRBD2 (5 bases each). The J call may be mistaken, given a closer DNA end match to TRBJ2-7. The germline gives CDR1 SEHNR, CDR2 FQNEAQ (reference sequence). The CDR3 totals 15 residues. CDR3 loop: CASSTKTVEGYEQYF. In DNA form, the CDR3 reads TGTGCCAGCAGCACCAAGACAGTCGAGGGCTACGAGCAGTACTTC.

The rearrangement joins TRBV15 to TRBJ2-3; 14 nucleotides agree with TRBD2. Losses at the gene ends were 1 base for V and 3 bases for J; bases not matched to a gene: 6. The CDR3 is made up of 18 amino acids. Germline V lookup: CDR1 LNHNV, CDR2 YYDKDF (reference sequence). The CDR3 DNA follows: TGTGCCACCAGCAGAGTGGGACTAGCGGGAGATCCGACAGATACGCAGTATTTT. This gives the protein CATSRVGLAGDPTDTQYF.

The chain carries TRBV9 and TRBJ2-1; D not certain. The CDR3 spans 16 residues. CDR1 and CDR2 from the germline V gene are SGDLS and YYNGEE. V was shortened by 0 bases and J by 0 bases, with 10 bases between the two germline ends. CDR3 nucleotides: TGTGCCAGCAGCGTAGGGTTCAGCAGCTCCTACAATGAGCAGTTCTTC. Translating gives CASSVGFSSSYNEQFF.